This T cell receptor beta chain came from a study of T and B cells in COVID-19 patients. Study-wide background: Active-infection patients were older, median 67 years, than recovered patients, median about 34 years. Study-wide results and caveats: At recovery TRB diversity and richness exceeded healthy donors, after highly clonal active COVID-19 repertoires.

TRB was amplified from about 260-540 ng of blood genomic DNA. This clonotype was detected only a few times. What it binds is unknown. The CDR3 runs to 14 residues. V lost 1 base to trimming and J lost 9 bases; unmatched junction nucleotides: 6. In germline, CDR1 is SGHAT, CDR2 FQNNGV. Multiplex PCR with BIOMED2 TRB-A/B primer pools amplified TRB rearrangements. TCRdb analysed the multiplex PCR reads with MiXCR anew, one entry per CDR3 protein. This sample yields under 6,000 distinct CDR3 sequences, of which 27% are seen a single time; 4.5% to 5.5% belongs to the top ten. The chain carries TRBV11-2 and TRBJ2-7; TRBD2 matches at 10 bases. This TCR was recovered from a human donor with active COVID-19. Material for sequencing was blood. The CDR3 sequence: CASSLVVAGGTQYF. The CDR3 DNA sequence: TGTGCCAGCAGCTTAGTGGTAGCGGGGGGAACGCAGTACTTC.